The present entry profiles one T cell receptor beta chain with its context. Its antigen is unknown. No much larger clonotype is one base removed from it; base qualities were not supplied. Between the V and J ends, shortened by 3 bases and 1 base respectively, the junction contains 12 bases. From the cysteine up to the phenylalanine, the CDR3 has a length of 15 residues. The only DNA kept is the CDR3, 45 bases in frame from the first base. The germline V gene specifies MDHEN as CDR1 and SYDVKM as CDR2. TCR alpha and beta CDR3 regions were amplified with the iRepertoire nested amplicon-rescue multiplex PCR (arm-PCR) platform from RNA. The input for one-step reverse transcription and amplification was roughly 100-400 ng of tissue mRNA or PBMC total RNA. After bead purification, a secondary multiplex PCR added Illumina adapters, and libraries were gel-purified between 200 and 400 bp. Demultiplexing relied on internal 6-nucleotide barcodes carried by the libraries. Sequencing of the libraries was done on an Illumina MiSeq using 2x220 or 2x250 nucleotide paired-end reads. Per the authors' processing: Paired reads were merged with FLASH 1.2.11 and aligned to the GRCh37 human genome with BWA-MEM before extracting TRA and TRB reads. For V and J assignment, an IMGT-derived reference of cassette sequences and CDR3 motifs that included pseudogenes was used. Reads were translated in three frames, and productive CDR3s were defined as those with a C...FGXG motif and no stop codons. A clonotype was defined as a unique combination of a V-J cassette pair and a CDR3 amino acid sequence. Reads were filtered by Hamming distance, thresholded by each sample's sequence error rate in mapped regions. Using fastp at Q25 and MiXCR, TCRdb reprocessed the public reads and kept productive beta chains. Merged by CDR3 protein, the rows form single entries marked with the most common genes and DNA. The V and J calls and clone size come from TCRdb's table, not from the authors' own analysis. Counted in this sample were around 350,000 distinct CDR3 sequences; about 40% of them appeared once. The ten most abundant clones make up around 12% of the sample.

The sample is drawn from a study of glioma-infiltrating T cells (TCRdb year 2016). Looking at the study overall: Low-grade gliomas were represented by WHO grade II oligodendrogliomas or astrocytomas, and glioblastomas were represented by WHO grade IV tumors that were sampled at initial rather than recurrent diagnosis. Dexamethasone was administered to glioma patients for six or fewer days before surgery. Blood libraries targeted 4.5- to 10-fold sequencing coverage of 950,000 to 1,000,000 peripheral T cells. TCR alpha- and beta-chain repertoires were sequenced from glioma tissue, non-neoplastic brain tissue and matched peripheral blood mononuclear cells. Each tissue-infiltrating repertoire was compared with the same patient's peripheral blood repertoire to measure divergence between tissue and blood T-cell populations. The paired cohort was made up of three low-grade glioma patients, eight primary glioblastoma patients and three non-glioma patients who contributed non-neoplastic brain tissue. Study-wide findings and limitations: Very few CDR3 sequences were found to be shared between tissue and blood, and this scarcity was attributed to high CDR3 diversity and limited sampling. Small numbers underpinned the group comparisons: under ten glioblastoma patients, three low-grade glioma patients and three non-neoplastic patients. In non-neoplastic patients, VJ-independent divergence between tissue and blood fell below expectation, whereas in all gliomas, and especially in low-grade gliomas, the divergence rose above expectation. A signature set of shared blood CDR3 motifs marked patients with low tissue-blood divergence and was depleted in highly divergent patients.

Surgical brain or tumor specimens were cryofrozen in liquid nitrogen immediately after resection, and peripheral blood cells were collected concurrently. The chain is made from TRBV28 and TRBJ2-5; TRBD2 is perhaps the D gene, given 7 matching bases. The sequence derives from a human donor with low-grade glioma or glioblastoma, undergoing nonglioma brain surgery, or in good health (not recorded which). The source material was glioma tissue, nonneoplastic brain tissue, or PBMCs (not recorded which). The CDR3 region reads CASSFRGAVQETQYF. The nucleotide sequence is TGTGCCAGCAGTTTTCGGGGGGCAGTCCAAGAGACCCAGTACTTC.